This entry lists 29 T cell receptor beta chains sequenced from one sample in a study of blood T cells in healthy people across ages. Together with a sample-barcoded 5' primer, a J-beta primer mix was included in a second PCR lasting about 7 to 12 cycles. Each CDR3 protein gets one entry after TCRdb re-called the 5' RACE reads with MiXCR. This table has 850,000 to 950,000 distinct CDR3 sequences, about 28% appearing once. The sequenced sample consisted of blood. These receptors originate from a woman of 80 years or more in good health.

The chain joins TRBV6-2 or TRBV6-3 to TRBJ2-2; 8 bases map to TRBD2. V dropped 5 bases and J dropped 4; count of bases not matched to a gene: 3. The CDR3 runs to 14 residues. Germline values: CDR1 MNHEY, CDR2 SVGEGT. Here the CDR3 reads CASSKAGGTGELFF. The CDR3 DNA reads TGTGCCAGCAGTAAGGCGGGGGGCACCGGGGAGCTGTTTTTT.

This clonotype was seen repeatedly, ten times or more. Mismatch with germline at one junction end may stem from a read error. The CDR3 DNA reads as TGTGCCAGCAGTTTGGTCTCAGGGACTGAAGCTTTCTTT. This sequence encodes CASSLVSGTEAFF. The genes are TRBV5-6 and TRBJ1-1, with D tentatively TRBD1 (5 bases). There are 13 residues in the CDR3. The V gene's germline CDR1 is SGHDT and CDR2 YYEEEE.

In regard to this clonotype: This may be a read error, as it is one base from a much larger clone. V gene TRBV5-1 combines with J gene TRBJ2-3; 8 positions match TRBD1. The V gene end was trimmed by 2 bases and the J gene end by 4 bases; junction bases not matched to a gene: 6. CDR1 is SGHRS, CDR2 YFSETQ, per germline. This CDR3 spans 15 amino acids. DNA for the CDR3: TGCGCCAGCAGCTTACAGGGGGTTAGTCCAGATACGCAGTATTTT. Translated: CASSLQGVSPDTQYF.

This clonotype was recorded many times. The chain links TRBV10-3 to TRBJ2-6; TRBD1 agrees at 7 bases. Trimming cost V 3 bases and J 4 bases; bases outside gene matches: 9. Germline V lookup: CDR1 ENHRY, CDR2 SYGVKD. The CDR3 contains 17 residues. The CDR3 DNA sequence: TGTGCCATCAGTGATGAAGGGGGCGCAGGGGGGGCCAACGTCCTGACTTTC. It codes for CAISDEGGAGGANVLTF.

This clonotype was counted many times. The chain combines TRBV6-2 or TRBV6-3 with TRBJ2-5, with a tentative D call TRBD2 (7 bases). The CDR3 is 19 amino acids. CDR1 and CDR2 (germline): MNHEY, SVGEGT. V lost 0 bases, J lost 4 bases, and 24 bases lay in between. CDR3 residues: CASSYSRSVGGPAGETQYF. CDR3 nucleotides: TGTGCCAGCAGTTACTCCAGGAGCGTGGGGGGGCCAGCCGGAGAGACCCAGTACTTC.

This clonotype was counted a few times. The chain combines TRBV20-1 with TRBJ2-2; D possibly corresponds to TRBD2 (5 bases). Germline CDR1 is DFQATT and CDR2 is SNEGSKA (reference sequence). This CDR3 is 12 amino acids long. V was trimmed by 8 bases and J by 1 base, leaving 8 bases between them. The CDR3, as DNA: TGCAGTTTTCGGGGGAACACCGGGGAGCTGTTTTTT. It yields the protein CSFRGNTGELFF.

This clonotype was found many times. This chain joins TRBV11-2 and TRBJ2-3; 15 bases are a match to TRBD2. J lost 4 bases, V lost 3 bases, and 5 bases had no gene match. The CDR3 runs to 17 residues. CDR1 SGHAT and CDR2 FQNNGV come from the germline V gene. Here the CDR3 reads CASSFGLAGGLSDTQYF. CDR3 nucleotide sequence: TGTGCCAGCAGCTTTGGACTAGCGGGGGGGCTGTCAGATACGCAGTATTTT.

As concerns this clonotype: A much larger clone differs by one base, so this may be a read error. Here the CDR3 DNA reads TGTGCCAGCACCACCGGGACAGAAGGTTATGGCTACACCTTC. Protein: CASTTGTEGYGYTF. This chain connects TRBV6-6 to TRBJ1-2, with TRBD1 identical over 7 bases. Germline V gene sequence: CDR1 MNHNY, CDR2 SVGAGI (reference sequence). This CDR3 has 14 residues. V was pared by 7 bases and J by 5 bases, with 10 bases of the junction left unmatched.

The sample holds many counts of this clonotype. V gene TRBV6-1 combines with J gene TRBJ2-5; D gene ambiguous. The CDR3 totals 18 residues. With 1 base removed from V and 2 bases from J, the gap between germline ends came to 20 bases. Germline V gives CDR1 MNHNS, CDR2 SASEGT. The CDR3 sequence: CASSEGASWASYQETQYF. The CDR3 nucleotides are TGTGCCAGCAGTGAAGGGGCGTCGTGGGCCTCCTATCAAGAGACCCAGTACTTC.

This clonotype was recorded at least ten times. The V call is TRBV5-1, the J call TRBJ2-7; D possibly corresponds to TRBD1 (6 bases). The V end lost 0 bases, the J end lost 6 bases, and 16 bases lay between the germline ends. This CDR3 contains 15 residues. Germline CDR1 and CDR2: SGHRS and YFSETQ. The CDR3 loop reads CASSLGQGLGGEQYF. CDR3 DNA: TGCGCCAGCAGCTTGGGGCAGGGGTTAGGTGGCGAGCAGTACTTC. Filled out from reference TRBV5-1 and TRBJ2-7, the complete variable domain reads KAGVTQTPRYLIKTRGQQVTLSCSPISGHRSVSWYQQTPGQGLQFLFEYFSETQRNKGNFPGRFSGRQFSNSRSEMNVSTLELGDSALYLCASSLGQGLGGEQYFGPGTRLTVT.

This clonotype was recorded a few times. This chain connects TRBV6-1 to TRBJ2-1; either TRBD1 or TRBD2 may supply D (6 bases each). The CDR3 covers 16 residues. CDR1 MNHNS and CDR2 SASEGT come from the germline V gene. V was pared by 8 bases and J by 4 bases, with 21 bases between. CDR3 sequence (DNA): TGTGCCAGCCTGTTGCTTGGGGGGCAATTATACAATGAGCAGTTCTTC. Protein product: CASLLLGGQLYNEQFF.

The chain joins TRBV12-3 or TRBV12-4 to TRBJ1-1; TRBD1 aligns across 9 bases. The CDR3 covers 16 residues. V trimming: 6 bases; J trimming: 0 bases; junction bases outside the gene matches: 8. CDR3 region: CASRPGTGFLNTEAFF. The CDR3 DNA reads TGTGCCAGCAGACCTGGGACAGGGTTTTTGAACACTGAAGCTTTCTTT.

This clonotype was recorded at least ten times. V and J are TRBV7-2 and TRBJ2-7, with D uncertain. The CDR3 extends over 14 amino acids. Trimming shortened V by 1 base and J by 3 bases, and 10 bases separated the two germline ends. Germline values: CDR1 SGHTA, CDR2 FQGNSA. In nucleotides, the CDR3 is TGTGCCAGCAGCTTAGATCCAGGTCTCTACGAGCAGTACTTC. This encodes CASSLDPGLYEQYF.

Points on this clonotype: A clone one base away is much larger, so this may be a read error. The genes are TRBV9 and TRBJ2-1; TRBD2 might be the D (6 bases). This CDR3 is 12 amino acids long. Germline lookup yields CDR1 SGDLS and CDR2 YYNGEE. The V end was cut by 4 bases, the J end by 9 bases, with 11 bases between. The CDR3 protein is CASSPGGVEQFF. CDR3 DNA: TGTGCCAGCAGCCCAGGCGGGGTTGAGCAGTTCTTC.

The chain joins TRBV7-9 to TRBJ1-1; D is uncertain. CDR3 length: 16 amino acids. CDR1 and CDR2 (germline): SEHNR, FQNEAQ (reference sequence). The V gene lost 4 bases and the J gene lost 1 base, with 16 bases spanning the gap. CDR3: CASSSSPGMGNTEAFF. The DNA of the CDR3 is TGTGCCAGCAGCTCTAGCCCGGGGATGGGGAACACTGAAGCTTTCTTT.

This clonotype was picked up many times. This chain links TRBV5-1 with TRBJ2-3, with TRBD2 matching 8 bases. CDR1 SGHRS and CDR2 YFSETQ come from the germline V gene. The V and J ends lost 4 bases and 5 bases, in that order; junction bases with no gene match: 9. The CDR3 extends over 15 amino acids. The CDR3 sequence: CASSPRGGRGDTQYF. CDR3 DNA sequence: TGCGCCAGCAGCCCCCGGGGGGGCCGTGGAGATACGCAGTATTTT.

At least ten counts were recorded for this clonotype. The chain uses TRBV7-9 and TRBJ2-7; 8 positions match TRBD2. The CDR3 sequence is 13 residues long. V dropped 3 bases and J dropped 5; count of bases not matched to a gene: 3. Per the germline V gene, CDR1 is SEHNR and CDR2 is FQNEAQ (reference sequence). In DNA form, the CDR3 reads TGTGCCAGCAGCTTTGCGGGGGGCAACGAGCAGTACTTC. Translation: CASSFAGGNEQYF.

The rearrangement joins TRBV7-2 to TRBJ2-7, with a tentative D call TRBD2 (6 bases). The end of the DNA fits TRBJ2-5 better, so the J call may be wrong. The CDR3 sequence is 16 residues long. Per germline, CDR1 SGHTA and CDR2 FQGNSA. The CDR3 DNA follows: TGTGCCAGCAGCCCCCTCCTTGGTGGAGGGACGGAGACCCAGTACTTC. Encoded protein: CASSPLLGGGTETQYF.

The chain recombines TRBV12-3 or TRBV12-4 with TRBJ1-1; weak D call: TRBD1 (6 bases). V was shortened by 5 bases and J by 4 bases, with 11 bases between the two germline ends. The CDR3 extends over 13 amino acids. Written as DNA, the CDR3 is TGTGCCAGCAGTCCGGGGGCGCCCACTGAAGCTTTCTTT. Its protein product is CASSPGAPTEAFF.

The table lists this clonotype with a few counts. The CDR3, as DNA: TGCAGTGCTATAGCGGGGGGGCCGGATACGCAGTATTTT. This encodes CSAIAGGPDTQYF. The genes are TRBV20-1 and TRBJ2-3; TRBD2 aligns across 11 bases. Germline CDR1 and CDR2: DFQATT and SNEGSKA (reference sequence). With 4 bases clipped from V and 6 bases from J, the junction kept 3 bases outside the gene matches. This CDR3 region has 13 residues.

This sequence joins TRBV6-5 and TRBJ2-2; D assignment may be TRBD1 or TRBD2 (5 bases each). The CDR3 length is 15 residues. Trimming cost V 6 bases and J 0 bases, with 11 bases left between them. Germline lookup yields CDR1 MNHEY and CDR2 SVGAGI. This chain's CDR3 is CASSRLGANTGELFF. The CDR3 DNA reads as TGTGCCAGCAGCAGACTGGGGGCGAACACCGGGGAGCTGTTTTTT.

There are many counts of this clonotype. The rearrangement links TRBV5-1 to TRBJ2-3, with TRBD1 matching over 11 bases. V shed 4 bases, J shed 2 bases, and the junction held 15 bases outside the gene matches. The CDR3 spans 19 residues. Looked up from germline, CDR1 is SGHRS and CDR2 is YFSETQ. This CDR3 is CASSPGQGEEIGFTDTQYF. The DNA of the CDR3 is TGCGCCAGCAGCCCGGGACAGGGGGAAGAGATAGGTTTCACAGATACGCAGTATTTT.

This clonotype was seen at least ten times. This chain joins TRBV12-3 or TRBV12-4 and TRBJ1-5; D unresolved. The CDR3 runs to 12 residues. V was pared by 6 bases and J by 5 bases, with 8 bases between. DNA for the CDR3: TGTGCCAGCAGCCTCCAATATCAGCCCCAGCATTTT. The encoded protein is CASSLQYQPQHF.

A word on this clonotype: This may arise from a read error, as a much more abundant clone is one base away. The CDR3 DNA follows: TGTGCCAGCAGTGGAGGGGCTGCTGACTACACCTTC. Amino acid sequence: CASSGGAADYTF. V is TRBV25-1 and J is TRBJ1-2, with a tentative D call TRBD1 (5 bases). V shed 4 bases and J shed 10 bases, with 13 bases lying between them. Germline CDR1 and CDR2: MGHDK and SYGVNS. The CDR3 totals 12 residues.

The gene calls are TRBV29-1 and TRBJ2-7; 11 nucleotides agree with TRBD2. Germline V lookup: CDR1 SQVTM, CDR2 ANQGSEA. The CDR3 is made up of 15 amino acids. The ends lost 5 bases at V and 2 bases at J; junction bases unmatched: 8. In DNA, the CDR3 is TGCAGCGTTAAGGACTTAGCGGGAGGGACCTACGAGCAGTACTTC. This gives the protein CSVKDLAGGTYEQYF.

This clonotype was counted a few times. A clone one base away is much larger, so this may be a read error. This chain uses TRBV7-9 with TRBJ1-2, with D possibly being TRBD1 (6 bases). Looked up from germline, CDR1 is SEHNR and CDR2 is FQNEAQ (reference sequence). This CDR3 contains 15 residues. CDR3 region: CASSFDGLGAYGCTF. The CDR3 coding sequence is TGTGCCAGCAGCTTTGACGGTCTGGGGGCCTATGGCTGCACCTTC.

This clonotype was picked up many times. The chain has TRBV20-1 and TRBJ2-7; unclear D gene. Trimming removed 6 bases at V and 2 bases at J, with 14 bases between. The germline gives CDR1 DFQATT, CDR2 SNEGSKA (reference sequence). This CDR3 comprises 13 residues. The CDR3 is CSAKRAGTYEQYF. The CDR3 DNA reads as TGCAGTGCAAAACGGGCCGGAACCTACGAGCAGTACTTC.

This clonotype has more than one count but fewer than ten. The chain joins TRBV4-2 to TRBJ2-2, with TRBD1 matching 10 bases. The trim removed 4 bases at V and 8 bases at J, leaving 4 bases unmatched. This CDR3 is 14 amino acids long. Germline assignment: CDR1 LGHNA and CDR2 YNFKEQ. The CDR3 DNA is TGTGCCAGCAGCCCACGACAGGGGGCAGGGGAGCTGTTTTTT. The encoded protein is CASSPRQGAGELFF.

This clonotype was seen at least ten times. The chain uses TRBV7-2 and TRBJ1-2; D is unresolved. The length of the CDR3 is 13 residues. Between the trimmed V and J ends, which lost 5 bases and 3 bases, there was a span of 10 bases. The germline V gene encodes CDR1 SGHTA and CDR2 FQGNSA. The CDR3 DNA follows: TGTGCCAGCAGCCCTCCCCAGTACTATGGCTACACCTTC. Translating it yields CASSPPQYYGYTF.